This T cell receptor (beta chain) is drawn from a study of blood T cell repertoires in COVID-19. Overall study context: The United States, Italy and Spain supplied acute and convalescent COVID-19 samples. The cDNA or gDNA used as material had been derived from T cells, B-cell-depleted T cells, or PBMCs.

Original analysis: Amplification with reference gene primers provided the estimates of nucleated cell counts. Repertoires were generated with immunoSEQ multiplex PCR, while TCRdb's copy carries only in-frame clones and drops some. For V, J and clone size, that table is used; D and trimming come from the DNA. Among 90,000 to 130,000 clones, roughly four fifths were seen once, and the ten largest hold about 17%. The CDR3 length is 15 residues. Losses at the gene ends were 2 bases for V and 8 bases for J; bases not matched to a gene: 10. Germline CDR1 reads GTSNPN; CDR2 reads SVGIG (reference sequence).

The chain links TRBV30 to TRBJ2-3; 10 bases line up with TRBD1. This sequence was found in a woman aged 60-75 years with acute or convalescent COVID-19. The material sequenced was peripheral blood. CDR3: CAWSPGTGDVGTQYF. As DNA, the CDR3 is TGTGCCTGGAGTCCCGGGACAGGGGACGTGGGTACGCAGTATTTT.